This passage covers 8 T cell receptor beta chains from one sample sequenced in a study of blood T cells in healthy people across ages. Using a J-beta primer mix together with a sample-barcoded 5' primer, a second PCR was run for about 7 to 12 cycles. TCRdb itself ran the 5' RACE reads through MiXCR, one entry per CDR3 protein. The sample records about 1 million distinct CDR3 sequences, approximately 25% being singletons. The data also belong to a second study, concerning T cells of mothers and their children.

Sequenced material: blood. Source of these receptors: a girl aged 2 to 10 in good health.

Only a few counts were recorded for this clonotype. The V call is TRBV28, the J call TRBJ2-5; TRBD1 agrees at 10 bases. Germline values: CDR1 MDHEN, CDR2 SYDVKM. The trim removed 5 bases at V and 4 bases at J, leaving 16 bases unmatched. CDR3 length: 18 amino acids. The CDR3, as DNA: TGTGCCAGCAGTCCCGCCGGGACAGGGGTGGTGTTCGGAGAGACCCAGTACTTC. This codes for CASSPAGTGVVFGETQYF.

The gene calls are TRBV3-1 and TRBJ2-5, with D perhaps given as TRBD1 or TRBD2 (5 bases each). The J call may be mistaken, given a closer DNA end match to TRBJ2-7. The CDR3 is made up of 14 amino acids. CDR1 and CDR2 from the germline V gene are LGHDT and YNNKEL (reference sequence). The CDR3 DNA reads TGTGCCAGCAGCCAGTCGGGGCTATCCTACGAGCAGTACTTC. Its protein product is CASSQSGLSYEQYF.

A few counts support this clonotype. This sequence joins TRBV29-1 and TRBJ1-2; D gene unclear. Trimming took 4 bases from V and 14 from J, leaving 14 bases between them. This CDR3 contains 10 residues. The germline CDR1 and CDR2 sequences are SQVTM and ANQGSEA. This CDR3 reads CSVAGRNGTF. DNA for the CDR3: TGCAGCGTTGCGGGGAGGAACGGGACCTTC. The full variable domain, rest sourced from reference TRBV29-1 and TRBJ1-2, is SAVISQKPSRDICQRGTSLTIQCQVDSQVTMMFWYRQQPGQSLTLIATANQGSEATYESGFVIDKFPISRPNLTFSTLTVSNMSPEDSSIYLCSVAGRNGTFGSGTRLTVV.

The table lists this clonotype with a few counts. The chain recombines TRBV6-2 or TRBV6-3 with TRBJ2-5; TRBD2 might be the D (7 bases). In germline, CDR1 is MNHEY, CDR2 SVGEGT. There are 15 residues in the CDR3. Trimming pared 0 bases from V and 11 bases from J, leaving 19 bases between. CDR3 protein: CASSYSGTTQGKQYF. The CDR3 bases are TGTGCCAGCAGTTACTCGGGGACTACCCAGGGGAAGCAGTACTTC.

V and J are TRBV11-3 and TRBJ1-5, with a weak D call TRBD1 (5 bases). Germline V gene lookup returns CDR1 SGHNT and CDR2 YENEEA. The CDR3 runs to 13 residues. V was pared by 3 bases and J by 6 bases, with 9 bases between. Here the CDR3 DNA reads TGTGCCAGCAGCTTTGGACACTCTCAGCCCCAGCATTTT. Amino acids: CASSFGHSQPQHF. Variable domain in full (rest from reference TRBV11-3 and TRBJ1-5): EAGVVQSPRYKIIEKKQPVAFWCNPISGHNTLYWYLQNLGQGPELLIRYENEEAVDDSQLPKDRFSAERLKGVDSTLKIQPAELGDSAVYLCASSFGHSQPQHFGDGTRLSIL.

This clonotype was counted only a few times. V gene TRBV7-8 combines with J gene TRBJ2-1, with 10 bases identical to TRBD2. The V gene's germline CDR1 is SGHVS and CDR2 FQNEAQ. The CDR3 runs 16 residues. V trimming: 6 bases; J trimming: 6 bases; junction bases outside the gene matches: 11. The CDR3 nucleotides read TGTGCCAGCAGATCTAGGACAGCGGGGGGGTTCAATGAGCAGTTCTTC. It is translated as CASRSRTAGGFNEQFF.

In DNA, the CDR3 is TGTGCCAGCACCGTACTAGCGGGAGTCACAGATACGCAGTATTTT. This encodes CASTVLAGVTDTQYF. The rearrangement uses TRBV27 and TRBJ2-3, with 11 bases fitting TRBD2. The J segment lost 2 bases and the V segment lost 7 bases, leaving 5 bases of the junction unmatched. This CDR3 contains 15 residues. Germline CDR1 and CDR2: MNHEY and SMNVEV (reference sequence).

This clonotype was observed at least ten times. This sequence joins TRBV4-1 and TRBJ1-1; D is perhaps TRBD1 (5 bases). The germline CDR1 and CDR2 sequences are MGHRA and YSYEKL. This CDR3 has 14 amino acids. Trimming took off 3 bases at V and 5 bases at J, with 13 bases between the two ends. CDR3 sequence (DNA): TGCGCCAGCAGCCAGGGGATGGGGGGAACTGAAGCTTTCTTT. Protein product: CASSQGMGGTEAFF.